The 3 T cell receptor beta chains below come from one sample, sequenced in a study of blood T cells in healthy people across ages. Primers used in a second PCR of roughly 6 to 12 cycles were a sample-barcoded 5' primer and a J-beta primer mix. TCRdb used MiXCR to reprocess the 5' RACE reads, holding one entry per CDR3 protein. Here the sample spans hundreds of thousands of distinct CDR3 sequences, approximately 25% being singletons. Separately, the same data were catalogued under a study of T cells of mothers and their children.

Sequenced material: blood. Receptors were obtained from a boy aged 5-17 years in good health.

This clonotype turned up a few times. V usage is TRBV6-2 or TRBV6-3 and J usage is TRBJ2-1, with a possible D match to TRBD2 (6 bases). The germline V gene has CDR1 MNHEY and CDR2 SVGEGT. CDR3 length: 15 amino acids. The V gene lost 5 bases and the J gene lost 10 bases, with 21 bases spanning the gap. CDR3 sequence (DNA): TGTGCCAGCAGTATCACCGGGCCCCCCGGAGGGGAGCAGTTCTTC. As protein: CASSITGPPGGEQFF.

The chain has TRBV27 and TRBJ2-6; 8 bases line up with TRBD2. V trimming: 3 bases; J trimming: 0 bases; junction bases outside the gene matches: 4. The germline CDR1 and CDR2 sequences are MNHEY and SMNVEV (reference sequence). The CDR3 is made up of 17 amino acids. The chain's CDR3 is CASSFLAGSSGANVLTF. The CDR3 DNA reads TGTGCCAGCAGTTTCCTAGCGGGCAGCTCTGGGGCCAACGTCCTGACTTTC.

This clonotype was observed a handful of times. The rearrangement joins TRBV28 to TRBJ1-5; D is ambiguous. The CDR3 totals 12 residues. Germline V gives CDR1 MDHEN, CDR2 SYDVKM. Trimming took off 2 bases at V and 4 bases at J, with 3 bases between the two ends. The CDR3 DNA reads as TGTGCCAGCAGTTTACCGAATCAGCCCCAGCATTTT. Residues: CASSLPNQPQHF.